The 29 T cell receptor beta chains reported below all come from one sample, sequenced in a study of PD-1 blockade in mismatch repair-deficient tumors. TCRdb's table, derived via immunoSEQ multiplex PCR, lists solely in-frame clones and lacks some. In the table there are approximately 130,000 clones, about 88% of which are singletons. The sample here was peripheral blood, taken 44 weeks after starting pembrolizumab. The source of these receptors is an adult with mismatch repair-deficient cancer.

This chain links TRBV7-9 with TRBJ2-7; D remains ambiguous. The CDR3 has 13 residues. The V gene lost 2 bases and the J gene lost 4 bases, with 9 bases spanning the gap. The V gene's germline CDR1 is SEHNR and CDR2 FQNEAQ (reference sequence). CDR3 nucleotides: TGTGCCAGCAGCTTAACAGAAATTTACGAGCAGTACTTC. Translated, it gives CASSLTEIYEQYF.

This sequence joins TRBV10-2 and TRBJ2-7, with 8 bases matching TRBD2. V lost 8 bases to trimming and J lost 0 bases; unmatched junction nucleotides: 3. Per the germline V gene, CDR1 is WSHSY and CDR2 is SAAADI. The CDR3 has 13 amino acids. This CDR3 is CASGSGSSYEQYF. The CDR3 DNA follows: TGCGCCAGCGGGAGCGGGAGCTCCTACGAGCAGTACTTC.

The chain carries TRBV7-2 and TRBJ2-5, with TRBD2 as a possible D gene (6 bases). The ends were cut back, 3 bases at V and 2 bases at J, with 10 bases in the middle. CDR1 SGHTA and CDR2 FQGNSA come from the germline V gene. The CDR3 covers 14 residues. The CDR3 spells CASSFTGGQETQYF. The CDR3 nucleotides read TGTGCCAGCAGCTTCACCGGGGGACAAGAGACCCAGTACTTC. Drawing the rest from reference TRBV7-2 and TRBJ2-5, the complete variable domain is GAGVSQSPSNKVTEKGKDVELRCDPISGHTALYWYRQSLGQGLEFLIYFQGNSAPDKSGLPSDRFSAERTGGSVSTLTIQRTQQEDSAVYLCASSFTGGQETQYFGPGTRLLVL.

This clone was counted once. The V and J genes are TRBV30 and TRBJ2-3; D unclear. V lost 0 bases, J lost 2 bases, and 6 bases lay in between. The CDR3 extends over 13 amino acids. CDR1 is GTSNPN and CDR2 is SVGIG in the germline V gene (reference sequence). CDR3 loop: CAWSVLHTDTQYF. The CDR3 DNA sequence: TGTGCCTGGAGTGTACTGCACACAGATACGCAGTATTTT.

V is TRBV7-9 and J is TRBJ2-3; D possibly corresponds to TRBD2 (7 bases). Between the trimmed V and J ends, which lost 2 bases and 2 bases, there was a span of 17 bases. Germline-derived CDR1 and CDR2 are SEHNR and FQNEAQ (reference sequence). The CDR3 covers 17 residues. This CDR3 reads CASSLKGGAALTDTQYF. The CDR3 region has the DNA TGTGCCAGCAGCTTAAAGGGGGGGGCGGCCCTCACAGATACGCAGTATTTT. Based on the CDR3 plus reference TRBV7-9 and TRBJ2-3, the full variable domain is DTGVSQNPRHKITKRGQNVTFRCDPISEHNRLYWYRQTLGQGPEFLTYFQNEAQLEKSRLLSDRFSAERPKGSFSTLEIQRTEQGDSAMYLCASSLKGGAALTDTQYFGPGTRLTVL.

The CDR3 protein is CATMTVHSNQPQHF. The CDR3 nucleotides read TGTGCCACCATGACAGTTCATAGCAATCAGCCCCAGCATTTT. V usage is TRBV6-1 and J usage is TRBJ1-5, with a possible D match to TRBD1 (5 bases). The germline CDR1 and CDR2 sequences are MNHNS and SASEGT. V was pared by 10 bases and J by 0 bases, with 13 bases between. The CDR3 extends over 14 amino acids.

The V and J genes are TRBV6-5 and TRBJ1-2; TRBD1 matches at 9 bases. Trimming at V came to 4 bases and at J to 4 bases, leaving 7 bases not matched to a gene. The CDR3 runs to 15 residues. From germline, CDR1 is MNHEY and CDR2 SVGAGI. The CDR3 DNA follows: TGTGCCAGCAGTTCCCTACCGGGACAGGGCTATGGCTACACCTTC. Amino acid sequence: CASSSLPGQGYGYTF.

This chain joins TRBV28 and TRBJ2-5; 8 bases align to TRBD2. Germline V gene lookup returns CDR1 MDHEN and CDR2 SYDVKM. The CDR3 length is 17 residues. J was trimmed by 5 bases and V by 6 bases; bases with no gene match: 17. Written as DNA, the CDR3 is TGTGCCAGCAGACCCCAAGCGGGAGTATGGTCGTCGGAGACCCAGTACTTC. It encodes CASRPQAGVWSSETQYF.

As DNA, the CDR3 is TGTGCCAGCAGCAGACAGGCGGATTACGGGGAGCTGTTTTTT. As protein: CASSRQADYGELFF. The chain is built from TRBV21-1 and TRBJ2-2; TRBD1 is the table's D call and was not checked against the DNA. TRBV21-1 is a listed pseudogene. CDR3 length: 14 residues.

The gene calls are TRBV7-9 and TRBJ1-5, with D uncertain. Trimming removed 1 base from V and 5 bases from J, with 9 bases in between. CDR1 and CDR2 (germline): SEHNR, FQNEAQ (reference sequence). The CDR3 loop spans 14 amino acids. CDR3 residues: CASSLEGGYQPQHF. For the CDR3, the DNA is TGTGCCAGCAGCTTAGAGGGAGGGTATCAGCCCCAGCATTTT.

V usage is TRBV5-1 and J usage is TRBJ1-1; 8 positions match TRBD1. The CDR3 consists of 12 residues. Germline V gene data show CDR1 as SGHRS and CDR2 as YFSETQ. J lost 7 bases, V lost 4 bases, and 3 bases had no gene match. This chain's CDR3 is CASSQTGVEAFF. Written as DNA, the CDR3 is TGCGCCAGCAGCCAGACAGGGGTTGAAGCTTTCTTT.

This chain uses TRBV19 with TRBJ2-7; a possible D gene is TRBD2 (5 bases). Trimming pared 5 bases from V and 1 base from J, leaving 27 bases between. Germline CDR1 LNHDA, CDR2 SQIVND (reference sequence). The CDR3 loop spans 19 amino acids. The CDR3 is CASSPLYPKQDRGSYEQYF. CDR3 sequence (DNA): TGTGCCAGTAGTCCCCTTTACCCGAAGCAGGATCGGGGTTCCTACGAGCAGTACTTC.

This clone was seen just once. The chain links TRBV5-1 to TRBJ1-2; 11 bases line up with TRBD1. Trimming removed 0 bases from V and 7 bases from J; junction bases left unmatched: 2. CDR1 is SGHRS, CDR2 YFSETQ, per germline. CDR3 length: 14 amino acids. The CDR3 DNA sequence: TGCGCCAGCAGCTTGGGGACAGGGGGCATTGGCTACACCTTC. It specifies CASSLGTGGIGYTF.

The chain links TRBV6-6 to TRBJ2-4, with 8 bases fitting TRBD2. V was clipped by 2 bases and J by 5 bases; unmatched bases: 2. The CDR3 consists of 14 residues. Germline V gene lookup returns CDR1 MNHNY and CDR2 SVGAGI (reference sequence). CDR3 amino acids: CASSYTGGENIQYF. Written as DNA, the CDR3 is TGTGCCAGCAGTTACACCGGGGGGGAAAACATTCAGTACTTC.

This clone was counted between two and nine times. The chain recombines TRBV2 with TRBJ1-5, with D hard to call. Germline CDR1 and CDR2: SNHLY and FYNNEI. The CDR3 consists of 14 residues. V lost 2 bases and J 2 bases, leaving 7 bases between the germline ends. The CDR3 spells CASSERYRNQPQHF. CDR3 DNA sequence: TGTGCCAGCAGTGAAAGGTATCGCAATCAGCCCCAGCATTTT.

CDR3 amino acids: CASRTALNYGYTF. CDR3 nucleotides: TGTGCCAGCAGAACCGCCCTTAACTATGGCTACACCTTC. The rearrangement uses TRBV6-4 and TRBJ1-2; D gene uncertain. CDR3 size: 13 residues. V was clipped by 6 bases and J by 1 base, with 9 bases between them. Germline V gene data show CDR1 as MRHNA and CDR2 as SNTAGT.

The V gene is TRBV27, the J gene TRBJ1-4, with D tentatively TRBD1 (5 bases). Trimming shortened V by 6 bases and J by 6 bases, and 17 bases separated the two germline ends. The CDR3 consists of 15 residues. Per the germline V gene, CDR1 is MNHEY and CDR2 is SMNVEV (reference sequence). Here the CDR3 DNA reads TGTGCCAGCAGCTTGGGGCGGCGGGCGGATGAAAAACTGTTTTTT. Translated: CASSLGRRADEKLFF. Combining the CDR3 with reference TRBV27 and TRBJ1-4 gives the whole variable domain EAQVTQNPRYLITVTGKKLTVTCSQNMNHEYMSWYRQDPGLGLRQIYYSMNVEVTDKGDVPEGYKVSRKEKRNFPLILESPSPNQTSLYFCASSLGRRADEKLFFGSGTQLSVL.

J is TRBJ2-2 and V is TRBV6-6; 10 nucleotides align to TRBD1. After removal of 4 bases from V and 5 bases from J, the junction contained 7 bases not matched to a gene. Germline V lookup: CDR1 MNHNY, CDR2 SVGAGI (reference sequence). There are 16 residues in the CDR3. CDR3 nucleotides: TGTGCCAGCAGTTCGAGGGACAGGGGAAGAACCGGGGAGCTGTTTTTT. Its translation: CASSSRDRGRTGELFF.

The V gene is TRBV13, the J gene TRBJ2-2; tentatively, D is TRBD2 (5 bases). The V end was cut by 5 bases, the J end by 1 base, with 14 bases between. Germline values: CDR1 PRHDT, CDR2 FYEKMQ (reference sequence). CDR3 length: 16 residues. The CDR3 spells CASSHWGSENTGELFF. As DNA, the CDR3 is TGTGCCAGCAGCCATTGGGGTAGCGAGAACACCGGGGAGCTGTTTTTT.

The chain couples TRBV9 to TRBJ2-5; 11 bases are shared with TRBD1. Germline-derived CDR1 and CDR2 are SGDLS and YYNGEE. The CDR3 covers 16 residues. V lost 3 bases to trimming and J lost 5 bases; unmatched junction nucleotides: 9. The CDR3 loop is CASSASGTGGRETQYF. The CDR3 DNA follows: TGTGCCAGCAGCGCCTCCGGGACAGGGGGTAGGGAGACCCAGTACTTC.

This sequence joins TRBV11-3 and TRBJ2-5; TRBD2 matches 11 bases. V lost 3 bases, J lost 5 bases, and 5 bases stayed unmatched. Per the germline V gene, CDR1 is SGHNT and CDR2 is YENEEA. The CDR3 contains 15 residues. The chain's CDR3 is CASSFPSGRQETQYF. CDR3 coding DNA: TGTGCCAGCAGCTTTCCTAGCGGGAGGCAGGAGACCCAGTACTTC.

V and J are TRBV10-3 and TRBJ2-7; no definite D call. Trimming pared 0 bases from V and 6 bases from J, leaving 6 bases between. CDR1 is ENHRY and CDR2 is SYGVKD in the germline V gene. The CDR3 is 12 residues long. The CDR3 is CAISESPGEQYF. The CDR3 nucleotides are TGTGCCATCAGTGAGTCGCCGGGCGAGCAGTACTTC.

The J gene is TRBJ2-7, the V gene TRBV4-3, with 7 bases lining up with TRBD1. V lost 4 bases and J lost 3; bases outside the gene matches: 9. Germline V gene data show CDR1 as LGHNA and CDR2 as YSLEER. The CDR3 totals 15 residues. CDR3 loop: CASSPRWDSGYEQYF. The DNA of the CDR3 is TGCGCCAGCAGCCCAAGATGGGACAGCGGCTACGAGCAGTACTTC.

This sequence joins TRBV19 and TRBJ2-7; perhaps D is TRBD1 or TRBD2 (5 bases each). Trimming left V 6 bases short and J 9 bases short, with 21 bases between. Germline V lookup: CDR1 LNHDA, CDR2 SQIVND (reference sequence). This CDR3 region has 14 residues. CDR3 protein: CASSATGTPGPQYF. CDR3 DNA sequence: TGTGCCAGTAGCGCAACCGGGACCCCAGGACCGCAGTACTTC.

The rearrangement links TRBV10-3 to TRBJ2-1, with no clear D. The length of the CDR3 is 12 residues. The germline V gene encodes CDR1 ENHRY and CDR2 SYGVKD. Trimming removed 5 bases from V and 2 bases from J, with 4 bases in between. DNA for the CDR3: TGTGCCATCAGTCCCACCTACAATGAGCAGTTCTTC. It translates to CAISPTYNEQFF.

V usage is TRBV11-2 and J usage is TRBJ2-1; D unresolved. Germline CDR1 reads SGHAT; CDR2 reads FQNNGV. V was shortened by 5 bases and J by 0 bases, with 14 bases between the two germline ends. The CDR3 has 16 amino acids. The CDR3 region is CASSPVAGPSYNEQFF. CDR3 bases: TGTGCCAGCAGCCCTGTAGCCGGGCCCTCCTACAATGAGCAGTTCTTC.

V usage is TRBV11-3 and J usage is TRBJ2-6; TRBD2 is a possible D gene (5 bases). The CDR3 consists of 16 residues. Trimming left V 5 bases short and J 0 bases short, with 11 bases between. From germline, CDR1 is SGHNT and CDR2 YENEEA. The DNA for the CDR3 is TGTGCCAGCAGCCCCGATGGGAGCTCTGGGGCCAACGTCCTGACTTTC. Translating it yields CASSPDGSSGANVLTF. The whole variable domain, filled in from reference TRBV11-3 and TRBJ2-6, reads EAGVVQSPRYKIIEKKQPVAFWCNPISGHNTLYWYLQNLGQGPELLIRYENEEAVDDSQLPKDRFSAERLKGVDSTLKIQPAELGDSAVYLCASSPDGSSGANVLTFGAGSRLTVL.

The rearrangement joins TRBV19 to TRBJ2-7; TRBD2 matches 14 bases. The V gene's germline CDR1 is LNHDA and CDR2 SQIVND (reference sequence). The CDR3 length is 19 residues. J was trimmed by 3 bases and V by 5 bases; bases with no gene match: 15. In DNA form, the CDR3 reads TGTGCCAGTAGTGGGAAGACTAGCGGGAGGGCCTACTCCCTCTACGAGCAGTACTTC. It codes for CASSGKTSGRAYSLYEQYF.

The chain links TRBV30 to TRBJ2-7; D possibly uses TRBD1 or TRBD2 (6 bases each). V gave up 3 bases and J gave up 6 bases, with 12 bases separating them. The CDR3 runs 12 residues. Germline V gene lookup returns CDR1 GTSNPN and CDR2 SVGIG (reference sequence). The CDR3 sequence: CAWSLGGREQYF. Here the CDR3 DNA reads TGTGCCTGGAGCCTAGGGGGGCGCGAGCAGTACTTC.